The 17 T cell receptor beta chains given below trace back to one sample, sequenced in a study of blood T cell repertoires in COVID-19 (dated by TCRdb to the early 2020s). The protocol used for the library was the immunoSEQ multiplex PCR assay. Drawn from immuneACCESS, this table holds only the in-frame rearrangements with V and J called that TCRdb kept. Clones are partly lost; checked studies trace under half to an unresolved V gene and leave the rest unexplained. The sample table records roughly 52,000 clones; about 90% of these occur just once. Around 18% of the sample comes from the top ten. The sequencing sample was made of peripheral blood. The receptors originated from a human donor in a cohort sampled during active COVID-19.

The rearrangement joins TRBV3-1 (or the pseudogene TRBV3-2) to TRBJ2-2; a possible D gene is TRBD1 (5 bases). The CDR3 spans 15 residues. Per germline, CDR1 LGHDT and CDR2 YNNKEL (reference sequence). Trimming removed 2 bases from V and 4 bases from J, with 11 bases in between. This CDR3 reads CASSQQGIITGELFF. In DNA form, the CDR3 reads TGTGCCAGCAGCCAACAGGGTATCATCACCGGGGAGCTGTTTTTT.

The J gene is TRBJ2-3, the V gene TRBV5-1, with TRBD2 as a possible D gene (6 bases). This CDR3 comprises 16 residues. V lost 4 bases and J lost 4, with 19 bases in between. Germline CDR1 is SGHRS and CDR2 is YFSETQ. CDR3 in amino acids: CASSGYAGWGPDTQYF. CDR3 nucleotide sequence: TGCGCCAGCAGCGGCTACGCGGGGTGGGGTCCAGATACGCAGTATTTT.

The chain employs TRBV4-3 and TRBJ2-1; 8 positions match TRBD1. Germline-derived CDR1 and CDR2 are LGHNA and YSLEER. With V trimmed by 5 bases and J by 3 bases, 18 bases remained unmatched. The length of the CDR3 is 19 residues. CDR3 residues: CASSARPRTGSLLYNEQFF. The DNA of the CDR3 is TGCGCCAGCAGCGCCCGACCGCGGACAGGGTCCCTCCTCTACAATGAGCAGTTCTTC.

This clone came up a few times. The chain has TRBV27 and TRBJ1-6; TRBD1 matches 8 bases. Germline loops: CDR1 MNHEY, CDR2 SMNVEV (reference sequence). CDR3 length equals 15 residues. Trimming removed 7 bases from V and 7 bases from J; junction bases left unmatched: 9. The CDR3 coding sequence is TGTGCCAGCAATACAGGGGGAAGTTACAATTCACCCCTCCACTTT. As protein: CASNTGGSYNSPLHF.

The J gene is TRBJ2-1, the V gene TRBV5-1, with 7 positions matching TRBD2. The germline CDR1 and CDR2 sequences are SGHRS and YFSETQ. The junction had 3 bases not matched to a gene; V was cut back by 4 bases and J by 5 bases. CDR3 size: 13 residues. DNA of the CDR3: TGCGCCAGCAGCCCCGGGGGGAACAATGAGCAGTTCTTC. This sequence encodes CASSPGGNNEQFF.

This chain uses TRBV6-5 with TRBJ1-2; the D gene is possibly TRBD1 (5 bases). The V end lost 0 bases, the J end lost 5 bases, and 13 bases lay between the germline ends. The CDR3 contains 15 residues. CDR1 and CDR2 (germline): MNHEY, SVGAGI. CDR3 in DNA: TGTGCCAGCAGTTACTCTGGGCAGGGCCATTATGGCTACACCTTC. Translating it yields CASSYSGQGHYGYTF.

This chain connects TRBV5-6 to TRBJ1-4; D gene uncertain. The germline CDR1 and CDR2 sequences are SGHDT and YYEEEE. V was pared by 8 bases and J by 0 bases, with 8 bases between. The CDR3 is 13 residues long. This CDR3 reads CARYRATNEKLFF. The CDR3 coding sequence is TGTGCCAGATACAGAGCAACTAATGAAAAACTGTTTTTT.

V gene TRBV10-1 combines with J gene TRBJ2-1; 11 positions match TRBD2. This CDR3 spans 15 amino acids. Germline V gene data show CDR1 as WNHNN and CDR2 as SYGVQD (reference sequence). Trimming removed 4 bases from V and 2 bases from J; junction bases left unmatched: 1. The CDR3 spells CASSVAGGPYNEQFF. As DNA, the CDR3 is TGCGCCAGCAGTGTAGCGGGGGGGCCCTACAATGAGCAGTTCTTC.

Here the CDR3 DNA reads TGTGCCAGCTCGGAAAGGGACAGGGGCGTAATTAACTATGGCTACACCTTC. This gives the protein CASSERDRGVINYGYTF. This chain links TRBV18 with TRBJ1-2; 10 nucleotides line up with TRBD1. Unmatched junction bases numbered 11, after V lost 6 bases and J lost 1 base. Germline CDR1 and CDR2: KGHSH and LQKENI. The CDR3 runs to 17 residues.

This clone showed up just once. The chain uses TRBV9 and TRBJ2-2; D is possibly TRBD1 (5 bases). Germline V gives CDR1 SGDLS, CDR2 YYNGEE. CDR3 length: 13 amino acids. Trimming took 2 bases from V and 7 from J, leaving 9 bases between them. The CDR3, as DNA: TGTGCCAGCAGCGTTAGACAGCTCGGGGAGCTGTTTTTT. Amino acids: CASSVRQLGELFF.

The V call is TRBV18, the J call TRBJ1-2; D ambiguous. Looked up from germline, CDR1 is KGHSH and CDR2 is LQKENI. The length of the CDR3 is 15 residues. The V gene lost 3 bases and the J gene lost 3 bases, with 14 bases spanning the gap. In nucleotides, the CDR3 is TGTGCCAGCTCACCGGCGATGGAGGGCGACTATGGCTACACCTTC. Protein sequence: CASSPAMEGDYGYTF.

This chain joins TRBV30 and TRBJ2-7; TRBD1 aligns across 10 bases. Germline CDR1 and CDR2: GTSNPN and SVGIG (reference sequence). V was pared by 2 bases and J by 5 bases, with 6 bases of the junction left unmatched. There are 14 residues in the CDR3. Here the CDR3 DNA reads TGTGCCTGGAGTTCCGGGACAGGGGCTAACGAGCAGTACTTC. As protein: CAWSSGTGANEQYF.

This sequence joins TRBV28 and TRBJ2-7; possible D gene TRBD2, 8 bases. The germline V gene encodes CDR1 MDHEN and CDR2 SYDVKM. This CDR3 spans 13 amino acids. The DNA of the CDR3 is TGTGCGACGCGGGGGGACAGATCCTACGAGCAGTACTTC. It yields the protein CATRGDRSYEQYF.

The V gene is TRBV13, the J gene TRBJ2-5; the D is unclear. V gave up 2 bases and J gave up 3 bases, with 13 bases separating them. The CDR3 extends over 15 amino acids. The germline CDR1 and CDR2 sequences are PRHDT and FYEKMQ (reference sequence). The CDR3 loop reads CASSLMAGAKETQYF. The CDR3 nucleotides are TGTGCCAGCAGCTTAATGGCAGGCGCGAAAGAGACCCAGTACTTC.

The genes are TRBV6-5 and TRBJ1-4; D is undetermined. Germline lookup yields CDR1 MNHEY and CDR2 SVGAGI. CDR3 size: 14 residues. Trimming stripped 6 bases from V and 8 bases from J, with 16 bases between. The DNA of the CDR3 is TGTGCCAGCAGCCACGGAGGAGTGGGGGAAAAACTGTTTTTT. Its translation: CASSHGGVGEKLFF.

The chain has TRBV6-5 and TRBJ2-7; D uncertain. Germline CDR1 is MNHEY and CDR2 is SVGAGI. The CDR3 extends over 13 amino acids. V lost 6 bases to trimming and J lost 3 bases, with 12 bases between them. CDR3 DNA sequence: TGTGCCAGCAGGGGCCGTACGAGCTACGAGCAGTACTTC. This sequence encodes CASRGRTSYEQYF.

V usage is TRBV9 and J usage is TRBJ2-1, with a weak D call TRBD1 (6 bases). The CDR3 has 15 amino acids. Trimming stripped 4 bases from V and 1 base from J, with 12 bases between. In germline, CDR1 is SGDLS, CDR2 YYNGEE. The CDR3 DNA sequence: TGTGCCAGCAGCCGAGGGGGTCTTTCCTACAATGAGCAGTTCTTC. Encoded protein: CASSRGGLSYNEQFF.